Listed below are T cell receptor beta chains from one sample, sequenced in a study of PD-1 blockade in classical Hodgkin lymphoma. Clones were read by immunoSEQ multiplex PCR, and TCRdb kept only the in-frame ones, dropping some. The sample includes over 50,000 clones, around 67% of them seen just once. The input for sequencing was peripheral blood mononuclear cells (PBMCs), taken before the second cycle of nivolumab. These receptors originate from a human donor with classical Hodgkin lymphoma. CDR3s leave out the opening cysteine and the closing phenylalanine or tryptophan.

j_call v_call cdr3_aa
TRBJ2-7 TRBV19 ASSPGLAGDEQY
TRBJ1-5 TRBV6-5 ASSYDPSTNQPQH
TRBJ2-5 TRBV7-2 ASSLDHQTQY
TRBJ1-1 TRBV10-2 ASSESRAGGTEAF
TRBJ2-7 TRBV30 AWMELSYEQY
TRBJ2-2 TRBV11-3 ASSFIPTGELF
TRBJ2-1 TRBV4-3 ASSHLRTSGTLRGGNEQF
TRBJ1-1 TRBV28 ASSTPGETEAF
TRBJ1-2 TRBV23-1 ASSLPEGAGGYT
TRBJ2-3 TRBV28 ASSFLAGTDTQY
TRBJ2-3 TRBV7-9 ASSGRGSTDTQY
TRBJ2-7 TRBV19 ASSIRGESSYEQY
TRBJ2-5 TRBV7-6 ASSFSETQY
TRBJ2-3 TRBV2 ARAGQGGDTQY
TRBJ1-1 TRBV7-9 ASSVRDSQAF
TRBJ1-3 TRBV7-2 ASSLGASSGNTIY
TRBJ1-5 TRBV2 ASSRDSNQPQH